The sequence of this T cell receptor beta chain was determined in a study of blood T cell repertoires in COVID-19. Study details: The United States, Italy and Spain supplied acute and convalescent COVID-19 samples. PBMCs, B-cell-depleted T cells, or T cells were the source of the cDNA or gDNA that made up the material.

V lost 5 bases and J 0 bases, leaving 20 bases between the germline ends. Germline CDR1 is SNHLY and CDR2 is FYNNEI. The CDR3 runs 18 residues. Enrolled through a virtual design, the participants were between about 18 and 100 years of age and came from under 30 US areas. In the original workflow: Estimated nucleated cell counts came from reference gene primer amplification. Clones were sequenced by immunoSEQ multiplex PCR, and TCRdb holds only the in-frame ones, with some missing. That table gives V, J and clone size, and the DNA gave D and trimming. The data show fewer than 350,000 clones, approximately 91% seen once. This clone showed up just a few times.

This clonotype was sampled from a middle-aged woman with acute COVID-19. Sequencing was performed on PBMCs or T cells enriched from blood (not recorded which). The chain carries TRBV2 and TRBJ1-5, with a possible D match to TRBD1 (6 bases). CDR3 nucleotide sequence: TGTGCCAGCAGTTCGCGGGGGGCGGACAGTCTTAGCAATCAGCCCCAGCATTTT. This encodes CASSSRGADSLSNQPQHF. The full variable domain, in which reference TRBV2 and TRBJ1-5 provide the parts outside the CDR3, is EPEVTQTPSHQVTQMGQEVILRCVPISNHLYFYWYRQILGQKVEFLVSFYNNEISEKSEIFDDQFSVERPDGSNFTLKIRSTKLEDSAMYFCASSSRGADSLSNQPQHFGDGTRLSIL.